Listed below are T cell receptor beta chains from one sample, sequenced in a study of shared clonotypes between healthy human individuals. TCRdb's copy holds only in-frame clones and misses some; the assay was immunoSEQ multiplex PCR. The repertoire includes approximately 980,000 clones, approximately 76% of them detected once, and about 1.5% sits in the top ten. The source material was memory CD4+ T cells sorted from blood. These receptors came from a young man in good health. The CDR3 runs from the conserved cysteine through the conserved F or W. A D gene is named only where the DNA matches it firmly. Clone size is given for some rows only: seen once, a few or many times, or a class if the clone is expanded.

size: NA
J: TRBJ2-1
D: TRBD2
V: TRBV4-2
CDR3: CASSQEYSGAINEQFF
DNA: TGTGCCAGCAGCCAAGAATATAGCGGGGCCATAAATGAGCAGTTCTTC

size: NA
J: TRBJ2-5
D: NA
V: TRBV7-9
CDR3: CASSLAANEETQYF
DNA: TGTGCCAGCAGCTTAGCAGCGAATGAAGAGACCCAGTACTTC

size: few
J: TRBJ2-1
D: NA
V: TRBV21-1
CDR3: CASSKWKGANEQFF
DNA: TGTGCCAGCAGCAAATGGAAGGGGGCAAATGAGCAGTTCTTC

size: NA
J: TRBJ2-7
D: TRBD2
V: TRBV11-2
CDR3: CASSPRTGGREQYF
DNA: TGTGCCAGCAGCCCCCGGACGGGAGGAAGAGAGCAGTACTTC

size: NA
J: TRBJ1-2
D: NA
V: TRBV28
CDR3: CASSLGISYTF
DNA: TGTGCCAGCAGTTTGGGAATTAGCTACACCTTC

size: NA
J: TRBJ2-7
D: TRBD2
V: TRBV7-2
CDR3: CASSLGPGGYEQYF
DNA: TGTGCCAGCAGCTTAGGCCCGGGAGGGTACGAGCAGTACTTC

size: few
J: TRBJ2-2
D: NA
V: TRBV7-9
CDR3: CASKLGSNTGELFF
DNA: TGTGCCAGCAAGCTGGGCTCGAACACCGGGGAGCTGTTTTTT

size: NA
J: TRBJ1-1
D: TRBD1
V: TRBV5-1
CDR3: CASSTGQGASEAFF
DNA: TGCGCCAGCAGCACCGGACAGGGGGCAAGTGAAGCTTTCTTT

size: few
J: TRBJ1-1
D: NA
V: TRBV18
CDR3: CASSASGNTEAFF
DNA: TGTGCCAGCTCAGCTTCAGGAAACACTGAAGCTTTCTTT

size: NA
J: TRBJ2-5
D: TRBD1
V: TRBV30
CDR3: CASKGGQGETQYF
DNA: TGTGCCTCCAAGGGGGGACAGGGGGAGACCCAGTACTTC

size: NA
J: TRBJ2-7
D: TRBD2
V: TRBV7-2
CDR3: CASSSGASGIYEQYF
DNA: TGTGCCAGCAGCTCAGGGGCTAGCGGGATCTACGAGCAGTACTTC

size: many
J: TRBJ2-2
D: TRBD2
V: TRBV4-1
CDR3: CASSQDPSGGAGGELFF
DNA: TGCGCCAGCAGCCAAGATCCTAGCGGGGGGGCAGGCGGGGAGCTGTTTTTT

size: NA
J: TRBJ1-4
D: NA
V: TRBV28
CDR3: CASSSQGSGEKLFF
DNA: TGTGCCAGCAGTTCACAGGGCTCTGGAGAAAAACTGTTTTTT

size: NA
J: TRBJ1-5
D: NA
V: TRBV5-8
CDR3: CASSPDGNQPQHF
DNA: TGTGCCAGCAGCCCGGACGGGAATCAGCCCCAGCATTTT

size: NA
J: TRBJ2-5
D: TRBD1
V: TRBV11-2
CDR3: CASSSTGGGKETQYF
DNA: TGTGCCAGCAGCTCGACAGGGGGCGGGAAAGAGACCCAGTACTTC

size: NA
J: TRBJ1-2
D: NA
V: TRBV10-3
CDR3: CAISEAGAGYTF
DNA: TGTGCCATCAGTGAGGCCGGGGCTGGCTACACCTTC

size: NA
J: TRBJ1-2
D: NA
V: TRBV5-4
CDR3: CASSHRDQLYGYTF
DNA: TGTGCCAGCAGCCACCGGGACCAGCTCTATGGCTACACCTTC

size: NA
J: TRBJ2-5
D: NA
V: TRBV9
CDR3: CASSVDRGFQETQYF
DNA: TGTGCCAGCAGCGTAGATAGGGGATTCCAAGAGACCCAGTACTTC

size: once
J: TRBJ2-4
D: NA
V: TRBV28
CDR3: CASSLEQGVKNIQYF
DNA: TGTGCCAGCAGTTTGGAGCAGGGTGTCAAAAACATTCAGTACTTC

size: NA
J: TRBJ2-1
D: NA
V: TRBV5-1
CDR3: CASSLYFRDNEQFF
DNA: TGCGCCAGCAGCTTGTATTTCAGGGACAATGAGCAGTTCTTC

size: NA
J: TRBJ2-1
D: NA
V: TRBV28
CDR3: CASSIPASEQFF
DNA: TGTGCCAGCAGTATACCCGCCAGTGAGCAGTTCTTC

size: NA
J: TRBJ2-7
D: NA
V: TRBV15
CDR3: CATSRDIPQGGYEQYF
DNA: TGTGCCACCAGCAGAGATATCCCTCAGGGCGGGTACGAGCAGTACTTC

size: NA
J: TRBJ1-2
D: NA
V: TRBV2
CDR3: CASSEALTYGYTF
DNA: TGTGCCAGCAGTGAAGCGCTAACCTATGGCTACACCTTC

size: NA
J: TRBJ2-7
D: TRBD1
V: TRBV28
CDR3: CASRTTGGRYEQYF
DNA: TGTGCCAGCAGAACCACAGGGGGAAGGTACGAGCAGTACTTC

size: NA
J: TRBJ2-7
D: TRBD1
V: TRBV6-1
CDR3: CANSRDRDSHEQYF
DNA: TGTGCCAACTCCCGGGACAGGGACTCCCACGAGCAGTACTTC

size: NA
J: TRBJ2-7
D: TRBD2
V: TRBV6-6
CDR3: CASRLSSSGKKGEQYF
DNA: TGTGCCAGCAGGCTATCGTCTAGCGGGAAAAAAGGGGAGCAGTACTTC

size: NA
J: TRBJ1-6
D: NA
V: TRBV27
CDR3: CASSAGPSSYNSPLHF
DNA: TGTGCCAGCAGCGCGGGGCCGAGCTCCTATAATTCACCCCTCCACTTT

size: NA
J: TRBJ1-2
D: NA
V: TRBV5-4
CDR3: CASSTRQTFTNYGYTF
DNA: TGTGCCAGCAGCACTAGACAGACTTTTACTAACTATGGCTACACCTTC

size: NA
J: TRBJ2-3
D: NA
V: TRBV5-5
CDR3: CASSLSTASTDTQYF
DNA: TGTGCCAGCAGCTTGTCGACAGCTAGCACAGATACGCAGTATTTT

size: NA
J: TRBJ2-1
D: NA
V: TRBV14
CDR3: CASSPGTLQFF
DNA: TGTGCCAGCAGCCCCGGGACGCTGCAGTTCTTC

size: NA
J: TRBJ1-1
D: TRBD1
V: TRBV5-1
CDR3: CASSFGTGLNTEAFF
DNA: TGCGCCAGCAGCTTCGGGACAGGTTTGAACACTGAAGCTTTCTTT

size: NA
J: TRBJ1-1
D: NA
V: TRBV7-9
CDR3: CASEGTNTEAFF
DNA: TGTGCCAGCGAAGGGACGAACACTGAAGCTTTCTTT

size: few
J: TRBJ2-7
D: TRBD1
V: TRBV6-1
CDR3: CASRLRDRAGEQYF
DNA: TGTGCCAGCAGGCTCCGGGACAGGGCGGGCGAGCAGTACTTC

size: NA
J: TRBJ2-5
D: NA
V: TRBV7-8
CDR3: CASSLYETQYF
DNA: TGTGCCAGCAGCTTATACGAGACCCAGTACTTC

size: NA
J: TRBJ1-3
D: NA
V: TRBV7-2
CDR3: CASSPPGNSGNTIYF
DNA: TGTGCCAGCAGCCCCCCGGGCAATTCTGGAAACACCATATATTTT

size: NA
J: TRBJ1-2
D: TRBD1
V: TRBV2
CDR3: CASSRRGGYYGYTF
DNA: TGTGCCAGCAGTCGCAGGGGGGGCTACTATGGCTACACCTTC

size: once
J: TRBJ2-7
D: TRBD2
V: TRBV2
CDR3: CASSLSGGSSYEQYF
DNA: TGTGCCAGCAGTCTTAGCGGGGGTAGCTCCTACGAGCAGTACTTC

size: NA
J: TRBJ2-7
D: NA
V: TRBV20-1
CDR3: CSADRGYEQYF
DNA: TGCAGTGCCGACCGGGGCTACGAGCAGTACTTC

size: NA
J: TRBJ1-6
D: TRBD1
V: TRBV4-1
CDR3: CASSQGDRVGSPLHF
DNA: TGCGCCAGCAGCCAAGGGGACAGGGTGGGATCACCCCTCCACTTT

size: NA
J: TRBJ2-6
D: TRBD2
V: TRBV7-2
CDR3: CASSLFGRERTSGANVLTF
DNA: TGTGCCAGCAGCCTCTTCGGGCGGGAGAGGACCTCTGGGGCCAACGTCCTGACTTTC

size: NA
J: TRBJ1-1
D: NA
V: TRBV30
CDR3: CAWRTPSGTEAFF
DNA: TGTGCCTGGAGGACCCCGTCCGGCACTGAAGCTTTCTTT

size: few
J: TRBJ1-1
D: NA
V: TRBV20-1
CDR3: CSASEAFF
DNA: TGCAGTGCTTCAGAAGCTTTCTTT

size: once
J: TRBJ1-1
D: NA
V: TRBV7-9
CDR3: CASSSQGYTEAFF
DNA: TGTGCCAGCAGCTCCCAGGGGTACACTGAAGCTTTCTTT

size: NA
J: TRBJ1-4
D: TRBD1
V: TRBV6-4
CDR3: CASSPRGGLGKLFF
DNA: TGTGCCAGCAGTCCTCGAGGGGGCCTTGGAAAACTGTTTTTT

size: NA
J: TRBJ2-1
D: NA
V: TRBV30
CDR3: CAWRDSIYNEQFF
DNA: TGTGCCTGGAGGGACAGCATCTACAATGAGCAGTTCTTC

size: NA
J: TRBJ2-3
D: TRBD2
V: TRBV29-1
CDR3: CSVGGLAGFSSTDTQYF
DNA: TGCAGCGTGGGGGGACTAGCGGGTTTCTCTAGCACAGATACGCAGTATTTT

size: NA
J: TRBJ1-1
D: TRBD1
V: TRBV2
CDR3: CASGPTGADTEAFF
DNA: TGTGCCAGCGGGCCCACAGGGGCGGACACTGAAGCTTTCTTT

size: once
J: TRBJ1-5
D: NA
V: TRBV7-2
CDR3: CASSFSIGNGQPQHF
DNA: TGTGCCAGCAGCTTCAGTATCGGGAACGGACAGCCCCAGCATTTT

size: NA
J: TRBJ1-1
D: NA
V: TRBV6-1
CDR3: CASRPGLGDTEAFF
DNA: TGTGCCAGTCGTCCAGGGCTGGGAGACACTGAAGCTTTCTTT

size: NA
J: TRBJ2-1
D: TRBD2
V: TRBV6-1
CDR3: CASIGTSGADNEQFF
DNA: TGTGCCAGCATCGGGACTAGCGGGGCTGACAATGAGCAGTTCTTC

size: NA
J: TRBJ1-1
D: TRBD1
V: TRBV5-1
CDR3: CASSPGQGSTEAFF
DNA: TGCGCCAGCAGCCCGGGACAGGGTTCGACTGAAGCTTTCTTT

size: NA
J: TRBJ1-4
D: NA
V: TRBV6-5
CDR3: CASSYSGVGDEKLFF
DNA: TGTGCCAGCAGTTACTCAGGGGTAGGGGATGAAAAACTGTTTTTT

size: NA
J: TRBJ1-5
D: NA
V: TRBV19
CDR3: CASSQGQRPQHF
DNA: TGTGCCAGTAGCCAAGGGCAGCGGCCCCAGCATTTT

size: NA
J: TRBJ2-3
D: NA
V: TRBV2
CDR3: CASEEQGGTQYF
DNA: TGTGCCAGCGAGGAACAGGGCGGGACGCAGTATTTT